This TCR beta chain was found in a study of blood T cells in healthy people across ages. On this clonotype itself: The antigen is unknown.

Germline V gene lookup returns CDR1 SNHLY and CDR2 FYNNEI. The CDR3 has 13 amino acids. V lost 8 bases and J lost 7, with 16 bases in between. Next came a second PCR, run for roughly 7 to 12 cycles, which used a sample-barcoded 5' primer along with a J-beta primer mix. TCRdb used MiXCR to reprocess the 5' RACE reads, holding one entry per CDR3 protein. There are over 1,200,000 distinct CDR3 sequences in the sample; 55% to 75% occur only once, and over 5.5% lies in the top ten. The study's findings and limits: Versus aged donors, long-lived donors had higher diversity and more naive CD4+ cells.

Sequencing input: blood. The TCR comes from a man between 18 and 29 years old in good health. The V gene is TRBV2, the J gene TRBJ2-3; the D gene is possibly TRBD1 (6 bases). The CDR3 protein is CASFAGAGNTQYF. The CDR3 DNA sequence: TGTGCCAGCTTTGCAGGGGCCGGTAATACGCAGTATTTT.